This T cell receptor beta chain was obtained from a study of shared clonotypes between healthy human individuals (dated by TCRdb to the early 2020s). Regarding the research as a whole: A few men and a couple of women, aged 18 to 49 years, made up the cohort. For each donor, three plates each were used for CD4 naive and CD4 memory, two plates were used for CD8 naive, and one plate was used for CD8 memory. Each donor's leukapheresis produced roughly between roughly 0.85 and 10 billion PBMCs. Libraries were prepared and TCR repertoires were sequenced by different laboratories using diverse techniques, in order to increase sequencing depth and limit assay-specific biases. The study deeply sequenced blood TCR repertoires of five healthy adults to estimate repertoire size and the extent of clonotype sharing between individuals. Summary of the overall study and its limitations: Only blood was sampled, and tissue TCR repertoires likely differ from those in blood. Based on pairwise subsampling, the degree of clonotype sharing among donors was expected to be affected by sequencing depth. Across a few donors, around 5% of naive CD4, around 3.5% of naive CD8, about 2% of memory CD4, and 0.4% of memory CD8 clonotypes were shared. The genetic and exposure-history diversity represented was limited by the small number of donors. Incomplete sequencing was indicated by rarefaction of sorted-subset datasets, despite the large sequencing depth. Naive subsets generally had larger estimated clonotype richness than memory subsets did. Higher generation probabilities were observed for clonotypes shared by all four sorted-subset donors than for non-shared clonotypes.

CD8 naive samples were obtained by positive selection for CCR7 among CD45RO-negative cells, yielding a CD45RA+CCR7+ population from which TemRA cells were excluded. Healthy HIV-negative adults with no recently reported acute infections or vaccinations were included as donors. All donors were Caucasian adults living in Nashville, Tennessee, USA. After blood collection by leukapheresis, PBMCs were isolated using Ficoll-Histopaque density gradient centrifugation and then cryopreserved in the vapor phase of liquid nitrogen. Analytical flow cytometry was used to check the purity and quantity of every magnetically sorted T cell population. From each sorted fraction, genomic DNA was isolated and quantified by UV absorbance on a Nanodrop 2000c. From the cysteine up to the phenylalanine, the CDR3 has a length of 14 residues. The kept DNA is CDR3 alone, 42 bases in frame from the first base. According to the germline V gene (reference sequence), CDR1 reads SGHNT and CDR2 reads YYREEE. V has 7 bases trimmed and J has 2 bases trimmed; junction bases matching no gene number 5.

This clone came up once. Its antigen specificity is not known. Base qualities are not recorded, but no much larger clone differs from it by a single base. Using the deep immunoSEQ assay, TCR CDR3 regions were amplified from genomic DNA by multiplex PCR. Extracted genomic DNA from each cell subset was distributed evenly across all wells of several immunoSEQ 96-well plates, and each plate was treated as a replicate. For sorted subsets, roughly 0.2 ug genomic DNA, equal to some 30,000 T cell genomes, was loaded into each replicate PCR. The purified libraries were quantified using a Qubit 3.0 fluorometer, sized with a Bioanalyzer 2100, and then quantified again using the KAPA Library Quantification kit. Every immunoSEQ 96-well plate was sequenced on a separate single-read 150-cycle Illumina NextSeq 550 flow cell. In the paper's pipeline: Because the immunoSEQ output included only junctional sequences and no quality scores, the filtering could not be the same as the filtering used for full-length reads. To assign V/J genes and CDR3, sequences were annotated against IMGT germline references using PyIR, a Python wrapper for IgBLAST v1.9. Reads were filtered out if the reads had weak V/J assignments (E-value above 1e-6), no CDR3, stop codons, out-of-frame junctions, or ambiguous translated residues. V3J clonotypes were defined by identical inferred V gene, J gene, and CDR3 amino acid sequence. Percentage overlap between repertoires was calculated by dividing the number of shared unique clonotypes by the size of the smaller repertoire. Richness of each repertoire was evaluated using RTK rarefaction, the Chao1 estimator, and Recon v2.1 estimates of unobserved clonotypes. Generation probabilities were computed with OLGA for all TCRbeta clonotypes obtained by the gDNA method from several donors. TCRdb retrieved this table from immuneACCESS and kept in-frame rearrangements only. Not all clones are present; in checked studies, unresolved V genes account for under half, and no reason is known for the remainder. V, J and clone size reflect that table, while D and trimming were determined from the DNA. For this sample the table gives under 2,000,000 clones, of which just under 95% were detected only once. The ten biggest clones cover 1.2% of the sample.

This sequence was found in a young man in good health. The sample taken for sequencing was naive CD8+ T cells sorted from blood. Per the publication, the cell subset or site label means: CD45RA+CCR7+. The rearrangement joined TRBV5-4 to TRBJ2-5; TRBD1 agrees with 10 junctional bases. In nucleotides, the sequence is TGTGCCAGCCGGACAGGGGGGGAGCAAGAGACCCAGTACTTC. It translates to CASRTGGEQETQYF.